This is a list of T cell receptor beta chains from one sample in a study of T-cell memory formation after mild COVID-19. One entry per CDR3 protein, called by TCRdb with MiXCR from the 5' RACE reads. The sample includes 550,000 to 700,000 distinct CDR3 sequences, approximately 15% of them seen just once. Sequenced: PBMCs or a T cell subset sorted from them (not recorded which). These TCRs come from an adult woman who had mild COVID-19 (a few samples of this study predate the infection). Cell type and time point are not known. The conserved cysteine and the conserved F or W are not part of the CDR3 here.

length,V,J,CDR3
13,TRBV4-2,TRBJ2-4,ASSQDSTLGSIQY
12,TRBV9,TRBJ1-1,ASSVGLWGTEAF
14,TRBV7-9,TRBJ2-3,ASSPPAGSSADTQY
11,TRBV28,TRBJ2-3,ASTGLVVATQY
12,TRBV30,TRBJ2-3,AWSVGGSTDTQY
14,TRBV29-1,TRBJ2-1,SVELSGRAVYNEQF
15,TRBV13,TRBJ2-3,ASSPRSPLTSTDTQY
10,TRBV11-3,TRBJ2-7,ARSRASYEQY
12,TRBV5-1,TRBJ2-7,ASSWGQDAYEQY
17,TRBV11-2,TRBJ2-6,ASSPSRGPRSSGANVLT
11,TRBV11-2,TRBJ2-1,ASSGSGRGDGF
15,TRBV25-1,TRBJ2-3,ASSDLTGTSGPDTQY
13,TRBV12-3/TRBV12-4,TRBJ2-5,ASSLAENLGGTQY
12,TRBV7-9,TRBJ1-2,ASSLAAPNYGYT
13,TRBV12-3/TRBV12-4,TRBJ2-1,ASSLRVREGREQF
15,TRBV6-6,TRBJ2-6,ASSRDRGSSGANVLT
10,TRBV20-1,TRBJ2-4,SARARESIQY
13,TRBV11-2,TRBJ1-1,ASSLDLILNTEAF
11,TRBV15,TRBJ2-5,ATRRDIQETQY
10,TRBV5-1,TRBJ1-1,ASSPEGQEAF
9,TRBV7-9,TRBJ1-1,ASSPPKGAF
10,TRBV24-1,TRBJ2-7,ATSDIDYEQY